The next 21 T cell receptor beta chains were all read from a single sample in a study of TIL therapy for anti-PD-1-resistant metastatic lung cancer. This was the immunoSEQ v3 assay. Only in-frame clones appear in the TCRdb table, and some are missing; sequencing was by immunoSEQ multiplex PCR. The sample lists 36,000 or so clones; more than 60% were seen once. Noted time point: pre-treatment sample, taken before nivolumab and TIL therapy. Sequences were derived from blood, sampled at baseline. Receptors were obtained from a person between 25 and 80 years old with non-small cell lung cancer.

The chain links TRBV4-3 to TRBJ2-7; 8 bases fit TRBD1. In germline, CDR1 is LGHNA, CDR2 YSLEER. Trimming took 0 bases from V and 3 from J; bases not matched to a gene: 4. CDR3 length: 15 amino acids. The CDR3 here is CASSQDRRGLYEQYF. Written as DNA, the CDR3 is TGCGCCAGCAGCCAAGATCGCAGGGGGCTCTACGAGCAGTACTTC.

This clone was seen only once. The chain recombines TRBV28 with TRBJ1-2; D gene unclear. There are 16 residues in the CDR3. V was pared by 2 bases and J by 0 bases, with 13 bases between. Per the germline V gene, CDR1 is MDHEN and CDR2 is SYDVKM. The CDR3 reads CASSLDHRSSNYGYTF. CDR3 coding DNA: TGTGCCAGCAGTTTAGACCATAGGAGCTCTAACTATGGCTACACCTTC.

The V and J genes are TRBV27 and TRBJ2-3; D not resolved. Germline CDR1 MNHEY, CDR2 SMNVEV (reference sequence). CDR3 size: 14 residues. V was cut by 5 bases and J by 2 bases, with 11 bases left in between. The CDR3, as DNA: TGTGCCAGCAGTCCTCCCCGATACACAGATACGCAGTATTTT. Amino acids: CASSPPRYTDTQYF.

This chain links TRBV5-4 with TRBJ2-1; a possible D gene is TRBD2 (7 bases). With 2 bases removed from V and 5 bases from J, the gap between germline ends came to 11 bases. Per germline, CDR1 SGHNT and CDR2 YYREEE (reference sequence). The CDR3 length is 14 residues. DNA of the CDR3: TGTGCCAGCAGCTTCAGGGGAGGGAACAATGAGCAGTTCTTC. Translated: CASSFRGGNNEQFF. The full variable domain, in which reference TRBV5-4 and TRBJ2-1 provide the parts outside the CDR3, is ETGVTQSPTHLIKTRGQQVTLRCSSQSGHNTVSWYQQALGQGPQFIFQYYREEENGRGNFPPRFSGLQFPNYSSELNVNALELDDSALYLCASSFRGGNNEQFFGPGTRLTVL.

The chain recombines TRBV7-6 with TRBJ1-2, with 7 bases aligning to TRBD1. The CDR3 is made up of 15 amino acids. Unmatched junction bases numbered 6, after V lost 1 base and J lost 4 bases. CDR1 SGHVS and CDR2 FNYEAQ come from the germline V gene. The CDR3 sequence is CASSLEAGGGYGYTF. DNA for the CDR3: TGTGCCAGCAGCTTAGAGGCAGGGGGTGGCTATGGCTACACCTTC.

This clone was picked up a small number of times. The chain joins TRBV4-2 to TRBJ1-2, with D possibly being TRBD1 (5 bases). Germline V gene lookup returns CDR1 LGHNA and CDR2 YNFKEQ. The CDR3 has 13 amino acids. Trimming shortened V by 8 bases and J by 4 bases, and 14 bases separated the two germline ends. In DNA, the CDR3 is TGTGCCAGCCGGAGGGGTGGCGGCTATGGCTACACCTTC. Protein sequence: CASRRGGGYGYTF.

The chain couples TRBV4-1 to TRBJ2-7; D call uncertain. CDR3 size: 16 residues. The germline V gene has CDR1 MGHRA and CDR2 YSYEKL. V was trimmed by 0 bases and J by 3 bases, leaving 15 bases between them. The DNA for the CDR3 is TGCGCCAGCAGCCAAGATGCCGCAGCGAACTACTACGAGCAGTACTTC. Its translation: CASSQDAAANYYEQYF.

The chain has TRBV9 and TRBJ2-7, with D uncertain. CDR3 length: 15 residues. Per the germline V gene, CDR1 is SGDLS and CDR2 is YYNGEE. The V and J ends lost 0 bases and 1 base respectively, with 11 bases between them. CDR3 protein: CASSVEVSGSYEQYF. The CDR3 coding sequence is TGTGCCAGCAGCGTAGAGGTGTCGGGTTCCTACGAGCAGTACTTC.

The chain has TRBV5-4 and TRBJ2-5; possibly TRBD2 for D (6 bases). CDR1 and CDR2 (germline): SGHNT, YYREEE (reference sequence). CDR3 length: 14 residues. V was shortened by 3 bases and J by 2 bases, with 11 bases between the two germline ends. In DNA, the CDR3 is TGTGCCAGCAGCTCAGGACTAATTCAAGAGACCCAGTACTTC. Translating it yields CASSSGLIQETQYF.

This chain connects TRBV2 to TRBJ2-7; either TRBD1 or TRBD2 may fit D (5 bases each). This CDR3 spans 12 amino acids. The germline V gene has CDR1 SNHLY and CDR2 FYNNEI. V was shortened by 7 bases and J by 2 bases, with 9 bases between the two germline ends. In DNA, the CDR3 is TGTGCCAGCAAAGAGGGGACCTACGAGCAGTACTTC. It translates to CASKEGTYEQYF. The full variable domain, rest sourced from reference TRBV2 and TRBJ2-7, is EPEVTQTPSHQVTQMGQEVILRCVPISNHLYFYWYRQILGQKVEFLVSFYNNEISEKSEIFDDQFSVERPDGSNFTLKIRSTKLEDSAMYFCASKEGTYEQYFGPGTRLTVT.

This clone was seen only a few times. The chain couples TRBV21-1 to TRBJ1-2. TRBV21-1 is flagged as a pseudogene. The CDR3 runs to 15 residues. For the CDR3, the DNA is TGTGCCAGCACCAACCTGAACCGGGGAGACTATGGCTACACCTTC. It specifies CASTNLNRGDYGYTF.

V is TRBV19 and J is TRBJ2-6, with a possible D match to TRBD2 (6 bases). CDR1 is LNHDA and CDR2 is SQIVND in the germline V gene (reference sequence). Trimming left V 7 bases short and J 0 bases short, with 7 bases between. CDR3 length equals 14 residues. CDR3: CASIGSSGANVLTF. Written as DNA, the CDR3 is TGTGCCAGTATCGGGAGCTCTGGGGCCAACGTCCTGACTTTC.

This chain connects TRBV4-3 to TRBJ2-1; 8 bases align to TRBD1. Germline V CDR1 and CDR2: LGHNA, YSLEER. This CDR3 spans 16 amino acids. J gave up 4 bases and V 0 bases, and 5 bases lay outside the gene matches. CDR3 loop: CASSQDQGQVYNEQFF. CDR3 coding DNA: TGCGCCAGCAGCCAAGATCAGGGACAGGTTTACAATGAGCAGTTCTTC.

In DNA, the CDR3 is TGTGCCAGCAGCGGGTTAGGGGGGTACCGAGGCTACACCTTC. This sequence encodes CASSGLGGYRGYTF. This sequence joins TRBV9 and TRBJ1-2, with D perhaps TRBD1 (6 bases). The germline gives CDR1 SGDLS, CDR2 YYNGEE. The V and J ends lost 3 bases and 8 bases respectively, with 17 bases between them. The CDR3 consists of 14 residues.

The chain recombines TRBV9 with TRBJ2-3; 7 bases line up with TRBD2. The CDR3 is 13 amino acids. CDR1 and CDR2 from the germline V gene are SGDLS and YYNGEE. The junction had 4 bases not matched to a gene; V was cut back by 2 bases and J by 7 bases. This chain's CDR3 is CASSVGGVYTQYF. As DNA, the CDR3 is TGTGCCAGCAGCGTGGGAGGGGTTTATACGCAGTATTTT.

The rearrangement joins TRBV27 to TRBJ2-3; perhaps TRBD2 as D (6 bases). Germline CDR1 MNHEY, CDR2 SMNVEV (reference sequence). The CDR3 is made up of 14 amino acids. The V gene lost 6 bases and the J gene lost 0 bases, with 10 bases spanning the gap. The CDR3, as DNA: TGTGCCAGCAGATCCGCGGGAAGCACAGATACGCAGTATTTT. Its protein is CASRSAGSTDTQYF.

The chain has TRBV6-5 and TRBJ1-1, with no clear D. The CDR3 is made up of 16 amino acids. Per the germline V gene, CDR1 is MNHEY and CDR2 is SVGAGI. V was pared by 0 bases and J by 4 bases, with 15 bases between. The CDR3: CASSYSRWLSGTEAFF. The CDR3 coding sequence is TGTGCCAGCAGTTACTCACGGTGGTTGAGTGGCACTGAAGCTTTCTTT.

This chain uses TRBV7-3 with TRBJ2-2, with 9 positions matching TRBD1. With 6 bases clipped from V and 1 base from J, the junction kept 9 bases outside the gene matches. Per germline, CDR1 SGHTA and CDR2 FQGTGA. The CDR3 contains 17 residues. The CDR3 reads CASSSTGGIRNTGELFF. CDR3 DNA: TGTGCCAGCAGTTCCACAGGGGGCATACGGAACACCGGGGAGCTGTTTTTT.

The gene calls are TRBV4-2 and TRBJ2-1; a weak D match, TRBD2 (5 bases). CDR3 length equals 15 residues. The V gene's germline CDR1 is LGHNA and CDR2 YNFKEQ. Trimming stripped 0 bases from V and 5 bases from J, with 11 bases between. CDR3 in amino acids: CASSQESSSDNEQFF. CDR3 bases: TGTGCCAGCAGCCAAGAATCTAGCTCTGACAATGAGCAGTTCTTC.

For this clone: Its ends do not fully match the called genes, so a read error is possible. The V and J genes are TRBV14 and TRBJ2-3; 10 bases map to TRBD2. This CDR3 is 15 amino acids long. Germline V gene lookup returns CDR1 SGHDN and CDR2 FVKESK. This CDR3 is CASSLLEASGGGLTF. The CDR3 DNA sequence: TGTGCCAGCAGCCTCCTAGAGGCTAGCGGGGGTGGATTAACTTTT.

The chain uses TRBV28 and TRBJ1-4; possible D gene TRBD1, 5 bases. Germline loops: CDR1 MDHEN, CDR2 SYDVKM. The CDR3 spans 16 residues. V gave up 3 bases and J gave up 0 bases, with 11 bases separating them. CDR3 sequence: CASSFRDGATNEKLFF. In DNA form, the CDR3 reads TGTGCCAGCAGTTTCCGGGACGGAGCAACTAATGAAAAACTGTTTTTT. The full variable domain, with the rest looked up from reference TRBV28 and TRBJ1-4, is DVKVTQSSRYLVKRTGEKVFLECVQDMDHENMFWYRQDPGLGLRLIYFSYDVKMKEKGDIPEGYSVSREKKERFSLILESASTNQTSMYLCASSFRDGATNEKLFFGSGTQLSVL.